Listed here is a single T cell receptor beta chain. The data derive from a study of blood T cell repertoires in COVID-19. In the authors' workflow: For nucleated cells, counts were estimated from reference gene primer amplification. Data came from immunoSEQ multiplex PCR; TCRdb stores just in-frame clones and leaves some out. The V and J calls and clone size come from that table; D and trimming were worked out from the DNA. This table has 90,000 to 120,000 clones, around 83% appearing once. This TCR was recovered from a human donor in a cohort sampled during active COVID-19. The sequenced sample consisted of peripheral blood.

The DNA for the CDR3 is TGTGCCAGCAGCGGACGGACAGCCTGGGCGTACGAGCAGTACTTC. Translation gives CASSGRTAWAYEQYF. This sequence joins TRBV11-1 and TRBJ2-7; TRBD1 might be the D (6 bases). This CDR3 has 15 amino acids. Trimming pared 5 bases from V and 4 bases from J, leaving 18 bases between. CDR1 SGHAT and CDR2 FQDESV come from the germline V gene (reference sequence).